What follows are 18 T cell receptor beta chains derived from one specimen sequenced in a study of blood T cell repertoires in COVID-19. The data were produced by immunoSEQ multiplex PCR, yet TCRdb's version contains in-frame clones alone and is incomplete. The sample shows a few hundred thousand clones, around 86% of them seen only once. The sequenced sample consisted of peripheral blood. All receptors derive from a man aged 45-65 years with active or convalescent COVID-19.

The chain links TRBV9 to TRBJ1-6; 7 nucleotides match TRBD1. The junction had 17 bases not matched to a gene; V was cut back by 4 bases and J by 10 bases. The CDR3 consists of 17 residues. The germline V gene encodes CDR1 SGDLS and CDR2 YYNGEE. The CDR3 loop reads CASSLYQSGGQESPLHF. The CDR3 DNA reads TGTGCCAGCAGCCTTTATCAATCAGGGGGACAAGAGTCACCCCTCCACTTT.

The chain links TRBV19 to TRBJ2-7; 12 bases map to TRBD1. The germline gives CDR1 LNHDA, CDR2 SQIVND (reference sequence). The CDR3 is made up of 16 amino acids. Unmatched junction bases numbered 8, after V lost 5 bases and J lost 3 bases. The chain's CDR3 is CASSVQGQGAHYEQYF. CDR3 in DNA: TGTGCCAGTAGTGTCCAGGGACAGGGGGCACACTACGAGCAGTACTTC.

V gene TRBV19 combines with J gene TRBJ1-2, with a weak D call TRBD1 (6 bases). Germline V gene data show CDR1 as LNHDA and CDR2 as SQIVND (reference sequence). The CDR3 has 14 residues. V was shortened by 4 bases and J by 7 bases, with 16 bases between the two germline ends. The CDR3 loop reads CASSKGQPGGGYTF. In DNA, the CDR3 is TGTGCCAGTAGTAAGGGACAACCTGGGGGTGGCTACACCTTC.

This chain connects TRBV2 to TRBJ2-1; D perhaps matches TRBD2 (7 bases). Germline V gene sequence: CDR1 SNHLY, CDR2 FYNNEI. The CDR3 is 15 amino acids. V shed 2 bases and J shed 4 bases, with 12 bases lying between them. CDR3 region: CASSERGAEYNEQFF. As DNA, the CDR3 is TGTGCCAGCAGTGAACGGGGGGCCGAATACAATGAGCAGTTCTTC.

CDR3 nucleotides: TGTGCCACCAGCAGAGATTATCGGAGCAGGGGCGGCACCGGGGAGCTGTTTTTT. This codes for CATSRDYRSRGGTGELFF. The V and J genes are TRBV15 and TRBJ2-2, with D tentatively TRBD1 (6 bases). This CDR3 contains 18 residues. Germline-derived CDR1 and CDR2 are LNHNV and YYDKDF (reference sequence). V lost 0 bases and J lost 4, with 18 bases in between.

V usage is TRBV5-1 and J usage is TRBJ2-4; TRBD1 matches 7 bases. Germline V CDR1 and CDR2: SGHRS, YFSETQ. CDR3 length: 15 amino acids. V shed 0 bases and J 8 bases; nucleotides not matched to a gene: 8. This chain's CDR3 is CASSLDPGQRDIQYF. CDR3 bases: TGCGCCAGCAGCTTGGACCCGGGACAGAGGGACATTCAGTACTTC. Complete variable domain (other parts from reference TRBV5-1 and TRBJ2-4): KAGVTQTPRYLIKTRGQQVTLSCSPISGHRSVSWYQQTPGQGLQFLFEYFSETQRNKGNFPGRFSGRQFSNSRSEMNVSTLELGDSALYLCASSLDPGQRDIQYFGAGTRLSVL.

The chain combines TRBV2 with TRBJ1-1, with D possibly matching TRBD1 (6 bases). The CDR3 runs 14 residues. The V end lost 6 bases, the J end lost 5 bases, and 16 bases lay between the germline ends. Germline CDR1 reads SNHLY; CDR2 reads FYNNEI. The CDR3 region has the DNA TGTGCCAGCAGGGGGAACAGGGACCAGACTGAAGCTTTCTTT. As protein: CASRGNRDQTEAFF.

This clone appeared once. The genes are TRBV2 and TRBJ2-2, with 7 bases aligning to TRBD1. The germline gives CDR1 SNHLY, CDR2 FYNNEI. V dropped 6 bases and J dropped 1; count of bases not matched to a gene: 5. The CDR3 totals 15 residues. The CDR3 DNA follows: TGTGCCAGCAGAAGACAGGGCCTGAACACCGGGGAGCTGTTTTTT. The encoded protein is CASRRQGLNTGELFF.

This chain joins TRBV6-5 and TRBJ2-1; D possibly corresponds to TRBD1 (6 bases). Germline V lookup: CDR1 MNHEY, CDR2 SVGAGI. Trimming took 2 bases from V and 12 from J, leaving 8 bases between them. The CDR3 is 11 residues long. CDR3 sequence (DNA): TGTGCCAGCAGTTACCAAGGGGGGCAGTTCTTC. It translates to CASSYQGGQFF.

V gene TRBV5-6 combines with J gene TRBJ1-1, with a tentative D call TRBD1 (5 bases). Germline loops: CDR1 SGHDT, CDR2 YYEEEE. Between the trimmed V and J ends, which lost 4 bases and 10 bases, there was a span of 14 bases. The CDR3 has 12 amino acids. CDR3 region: CASSRAGLAAFF. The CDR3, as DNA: TGTGCCAGCAGCAGGGCAGGGCTGGCAGCTTTCTTT.

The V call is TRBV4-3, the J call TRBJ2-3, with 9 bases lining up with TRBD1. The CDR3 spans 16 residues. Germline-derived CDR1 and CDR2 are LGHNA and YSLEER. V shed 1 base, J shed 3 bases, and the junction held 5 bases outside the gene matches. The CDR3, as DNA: TGCGCCAGCAGCCAAGGACGGGACAGGGAGACAGATACGCAGTATTTT. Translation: CASSQGRDRETDTQYF.

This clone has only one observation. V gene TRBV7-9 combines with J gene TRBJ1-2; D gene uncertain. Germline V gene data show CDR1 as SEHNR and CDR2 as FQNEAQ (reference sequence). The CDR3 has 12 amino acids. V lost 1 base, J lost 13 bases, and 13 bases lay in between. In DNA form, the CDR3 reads TGTGCCAGCAGCTTAGACGATTTCGGTTTCACCTTC. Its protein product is CASSLDDFGFTF.

CDR3 residues: CATSSGPPGTQYF. The CDR3 DNA reads as TGTGCCACCAGCAGTGGCCCCCCAGGGACCCAGTACTTC. This chain connects TRBV15 to TRBJ2-5; D remains ambiguous. Germline-derived CDR1 and CDR2 are LNHNV and YYDKDF (reference sequence). The CDR3 totals 13 residues. Trimming removed 3 bases at V and 7 bases at J, with 12 bases between.

The DNA for the CDR3 is TGTGCCAGCAACGCGGACAGGAACTACGAGCAGTACTTC. Protein product: CASNADRNYEQYF. This rearrangement joins TRBV5-4 to TRBJ2-7, with TRBD1 identical over 7 bases. Unmatched junction bases numbered 6, after V lost 6 bases and J lost 3 bases. CDR3 length equals 13 residues. CDR1 and CDR2 from the germline V gene are SGHNT and YYREEE (reference sequence).

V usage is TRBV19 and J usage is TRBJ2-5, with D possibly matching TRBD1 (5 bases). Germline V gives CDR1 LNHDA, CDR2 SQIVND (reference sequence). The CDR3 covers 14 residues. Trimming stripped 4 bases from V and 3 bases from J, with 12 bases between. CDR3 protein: CASSRGSDEETQYF. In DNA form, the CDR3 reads TGTGCCAGTAGTAGGGGCTCCGACGAAGAGACCCAGTACTTC.

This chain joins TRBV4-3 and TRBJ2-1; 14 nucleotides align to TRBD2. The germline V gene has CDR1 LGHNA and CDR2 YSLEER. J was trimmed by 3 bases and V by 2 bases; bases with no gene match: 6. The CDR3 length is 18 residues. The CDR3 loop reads CASSQTGTSGGVYNEQFF. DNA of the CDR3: TGCGCCAGCAGCCAAACAGGGACTAGCGGGGGCGTCTACAATGAGCAGTTCTTC.

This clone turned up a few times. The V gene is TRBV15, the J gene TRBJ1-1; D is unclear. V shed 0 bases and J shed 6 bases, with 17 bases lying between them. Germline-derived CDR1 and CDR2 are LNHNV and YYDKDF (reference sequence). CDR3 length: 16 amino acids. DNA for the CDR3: TGTGCCACCAGCAGAGATCTCAGTGGCGGTTCAGCTGAAGCTTTCTTT. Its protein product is CATSRDLSGGSAEAFF.

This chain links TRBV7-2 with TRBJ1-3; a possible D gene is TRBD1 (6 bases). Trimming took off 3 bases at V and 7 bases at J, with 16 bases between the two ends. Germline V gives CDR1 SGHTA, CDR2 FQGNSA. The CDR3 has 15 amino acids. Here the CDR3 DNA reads TGTGCCAGCAGCTTGCAGGGGTTACCCGGGAACACCATATATTTT. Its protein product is CASSLQGLPGNTIYF.